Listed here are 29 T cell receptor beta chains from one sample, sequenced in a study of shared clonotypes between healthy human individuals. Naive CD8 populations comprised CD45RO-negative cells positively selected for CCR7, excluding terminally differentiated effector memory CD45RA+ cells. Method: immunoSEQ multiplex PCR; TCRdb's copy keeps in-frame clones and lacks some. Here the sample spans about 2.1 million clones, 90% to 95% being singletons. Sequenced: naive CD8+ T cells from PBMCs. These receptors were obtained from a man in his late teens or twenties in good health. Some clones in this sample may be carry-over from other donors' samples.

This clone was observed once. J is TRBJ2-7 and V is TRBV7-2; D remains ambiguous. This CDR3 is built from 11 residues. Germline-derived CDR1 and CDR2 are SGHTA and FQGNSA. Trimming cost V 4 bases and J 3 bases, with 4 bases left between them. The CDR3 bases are TGTGCCAGCAGCTACTACTACGAGCAGTACTTC. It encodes CASSYYYEQYF.

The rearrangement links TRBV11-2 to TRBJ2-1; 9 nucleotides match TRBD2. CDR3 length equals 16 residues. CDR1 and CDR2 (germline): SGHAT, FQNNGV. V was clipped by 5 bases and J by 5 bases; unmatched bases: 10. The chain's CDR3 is CASSPHGTSRNNEQFF. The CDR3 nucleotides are TGTGCCAGCAGCCCGCACGGGACTAGCCGGAACAATGAGCAGTTCTTC.

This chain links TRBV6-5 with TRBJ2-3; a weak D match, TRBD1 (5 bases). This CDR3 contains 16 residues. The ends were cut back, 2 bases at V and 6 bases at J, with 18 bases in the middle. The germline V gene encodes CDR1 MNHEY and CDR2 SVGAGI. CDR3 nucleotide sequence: TGTGCCAGCAGTTACGGGGCAGTCCAGGGCTCTGATACGCAGTATTTT. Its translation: CASSYGAVQGSDTQYF.

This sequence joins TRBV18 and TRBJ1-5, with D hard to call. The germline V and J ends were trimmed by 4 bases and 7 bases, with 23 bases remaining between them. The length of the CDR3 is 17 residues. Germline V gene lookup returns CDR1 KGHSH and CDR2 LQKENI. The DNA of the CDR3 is TGTGCCAGCTCACACCGAGGCCACAGCCCAGATGACCAGCCCCAGCATTTT. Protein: CASSHRGHSPDDQPQHF.

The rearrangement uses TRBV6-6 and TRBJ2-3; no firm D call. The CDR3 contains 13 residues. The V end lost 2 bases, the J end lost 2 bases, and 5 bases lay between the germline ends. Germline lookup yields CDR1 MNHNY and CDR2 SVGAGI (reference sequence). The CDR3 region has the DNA TGTGCCAGCAGTTACCGGGTCACAGATACGCAGTATTTT. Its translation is CASSYRVTDTQYF.

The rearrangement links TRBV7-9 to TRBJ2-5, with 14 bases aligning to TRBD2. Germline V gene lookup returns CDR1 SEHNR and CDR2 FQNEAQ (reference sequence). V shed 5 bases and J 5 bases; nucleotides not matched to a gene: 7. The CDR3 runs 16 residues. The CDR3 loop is CASSKGLAGAPETQYF. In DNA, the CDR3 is TGTGCCAGCAGCAAGGGACTAGCGGGAGCACCGGAGACCCAGTACTTC. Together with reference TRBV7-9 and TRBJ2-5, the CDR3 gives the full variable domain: DTGVSQNPRHKITKRGQNVTFRCDPISEHNRLYWYRQTLGQGPEFLTYFQNEAQLEKSRLLSDRFSAERPKGSFSTLEIQRTEQGDSAMYLCASSKGLAGAPETQYFGPGTRLLVL.

The DNA for the CDR3 is TGTGCCAGCAGCGGAGACAGGGGTCTACAAGAGACCCAGTACTTC. This gives the protein CASSGDRGLQETQYF. The chain has TRBV7-3 and TRBJ2-5; 8 bases agree with TRBD1. Germline-derived CDR1 and CDR2 are SGHTA and FQGTGA. The CDR3 is 15 amino acids. J gave up 2 bases and V 5 bases, and 7 bases lay outside the gene matches.

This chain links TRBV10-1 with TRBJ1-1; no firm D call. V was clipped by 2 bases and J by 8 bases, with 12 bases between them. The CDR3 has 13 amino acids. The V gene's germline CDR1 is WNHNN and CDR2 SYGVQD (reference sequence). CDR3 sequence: CASSEDEVTEAFF. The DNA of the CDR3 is TGCGCCAGCAGTGAGGACGAAGTGACCGAAGCTTTCTTT.

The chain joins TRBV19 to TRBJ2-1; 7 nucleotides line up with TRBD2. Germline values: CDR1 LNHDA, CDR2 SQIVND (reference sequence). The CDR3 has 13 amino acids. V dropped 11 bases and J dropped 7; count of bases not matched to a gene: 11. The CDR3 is CAGRKRDENEQFF. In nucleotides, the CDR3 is TGTGCCGGAAGAAAGCGGGATGAAAATGAGCAGTTCTTC.

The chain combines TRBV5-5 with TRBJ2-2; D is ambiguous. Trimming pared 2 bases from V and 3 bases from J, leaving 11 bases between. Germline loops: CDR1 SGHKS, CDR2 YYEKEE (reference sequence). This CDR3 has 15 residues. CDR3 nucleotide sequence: TGTGCCAGCAGCTTCGAAGCGCGACACACCGGGGAGCTGTTTTTT. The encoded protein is CASSFEARHTGELFF.

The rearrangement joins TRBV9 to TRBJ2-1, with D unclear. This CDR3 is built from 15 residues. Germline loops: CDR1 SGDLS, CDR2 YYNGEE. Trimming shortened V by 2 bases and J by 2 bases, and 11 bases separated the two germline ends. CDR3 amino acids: CASSVRALAYNEQFF. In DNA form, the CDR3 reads TGTGCCAGCAGCGTCAGAGCGCTGGCCTACAATGAGCAGTTCTTC.

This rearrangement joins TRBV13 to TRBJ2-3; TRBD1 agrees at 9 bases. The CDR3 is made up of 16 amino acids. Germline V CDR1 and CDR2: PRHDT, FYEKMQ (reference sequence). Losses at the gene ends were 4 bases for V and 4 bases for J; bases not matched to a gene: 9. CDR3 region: CASSSTSTGGADTQYF. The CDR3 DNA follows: TGTGCCAGCAGCTCCACCTCGACAGGGGGAGCAGATACGCAGTATTTT. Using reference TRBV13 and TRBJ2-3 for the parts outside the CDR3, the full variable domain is AAGVIQSPRHLIKEKRETATLKCYPIPRHDTVYWYQQGPGQDPQFLISFYEKMQSDKGSIPDRFSAQQFSDYHSELNMSSLELGDSALYFCASSSTSTGGADTQYFGPGTRLTVL.

CDR3 region: CASSLQALEQYF. The CDR3, as DNA: TGTGCCAGCAGCTTGCAAGCCCTCGAGCAGTACTTC. The chain joins TRBV5-5 to TRBJ2-7; D call uncertain. Looked up from germline, CDR1 is SGHKS and CDR2 is YYEKEE (reference sequence). The CDR3 length is 12 residues. V shed 1 base and J shed 6 bases, with 8 bases lying between them. Variable domain in full (rest from reference TRBV5-5 and TRBJ2-7): DAGVTQSPTHLIKTRGQQVTLRCSPISGHKSVSWYQQVLGQGPQFIFQYYEKEERGRGNFPDRFSARQFPNYSSELNVNALLLGDSALYLCASSLQALEQYFGPGTRLTVT.

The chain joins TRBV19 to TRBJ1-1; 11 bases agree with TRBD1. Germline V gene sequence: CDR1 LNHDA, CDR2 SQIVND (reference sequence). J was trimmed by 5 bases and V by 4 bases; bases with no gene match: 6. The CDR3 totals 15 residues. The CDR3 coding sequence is TGTGCCAGTAGTACTCCCGGGACAGGGGGGACTGAAGCTTTCTTT. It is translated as CASSTPGTGGTEAFF.

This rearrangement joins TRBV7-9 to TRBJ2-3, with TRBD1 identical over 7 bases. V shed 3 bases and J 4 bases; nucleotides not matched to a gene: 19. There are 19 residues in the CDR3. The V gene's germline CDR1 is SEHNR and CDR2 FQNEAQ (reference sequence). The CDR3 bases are TGTGCCAGCAGCTTCCCCGGGACAGCAATTTTAGTTGGCTCAGATACGCAGTATTTT. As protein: CASSFPGTAILVGSDTQYF.

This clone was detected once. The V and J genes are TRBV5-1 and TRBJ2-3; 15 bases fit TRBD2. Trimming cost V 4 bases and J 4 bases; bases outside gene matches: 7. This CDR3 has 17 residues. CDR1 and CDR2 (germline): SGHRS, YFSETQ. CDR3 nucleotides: TGCGCCAGCAGCCTCGGACTAGCGGGAGGGCGCTCAGATACGCAGTATTTT. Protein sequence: CASSLGLAGGRSDTQYF.

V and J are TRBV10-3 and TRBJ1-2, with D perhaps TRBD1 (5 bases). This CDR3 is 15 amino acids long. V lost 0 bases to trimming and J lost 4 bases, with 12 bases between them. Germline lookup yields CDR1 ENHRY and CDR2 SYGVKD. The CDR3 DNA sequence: TGTGCCATCAGTGAGTCGGGGACGGGCTCCTATGGCTACACCTTC. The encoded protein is CAISESGTGSYGYTF.

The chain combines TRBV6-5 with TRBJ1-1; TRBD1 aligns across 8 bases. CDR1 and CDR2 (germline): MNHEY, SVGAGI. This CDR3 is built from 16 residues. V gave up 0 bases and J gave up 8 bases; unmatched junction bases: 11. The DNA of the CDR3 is TGTGCCAGCAGTTACTCACTGGGACAGGTGATAAGCGAAGCTTTCTTT. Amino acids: CASSYSLGQVISEAFF.

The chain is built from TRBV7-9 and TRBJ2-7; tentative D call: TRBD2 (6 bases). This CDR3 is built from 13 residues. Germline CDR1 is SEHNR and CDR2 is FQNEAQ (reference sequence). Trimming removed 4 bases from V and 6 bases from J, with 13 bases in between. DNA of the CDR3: TGTGCCAGCAGCTCTGGAGGGACTCGCGAGCAGTACTTC. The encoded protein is CASSSGGTREQYF.

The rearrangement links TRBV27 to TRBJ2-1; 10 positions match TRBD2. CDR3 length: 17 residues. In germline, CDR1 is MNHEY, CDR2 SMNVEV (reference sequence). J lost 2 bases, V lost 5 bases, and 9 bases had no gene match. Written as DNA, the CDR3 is TGTGCCAGCAGTCCGCTAACTAGCGGGAAGACCTACAATGAGCAGTTCTTC. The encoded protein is CASSPLTSGKTYNEQFF.

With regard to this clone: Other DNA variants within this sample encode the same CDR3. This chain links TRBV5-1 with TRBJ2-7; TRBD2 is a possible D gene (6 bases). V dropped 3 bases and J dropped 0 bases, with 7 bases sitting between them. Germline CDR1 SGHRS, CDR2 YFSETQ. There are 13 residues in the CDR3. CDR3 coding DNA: TGCGCCAGCAGCTGGGGGGTCTCCTACGAGCAGTACTTC. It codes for CASSWGVSYEQYF.

The CDR3 DNA reads TGTGCCAGCAGTTTTTGGTTTGGAGATACGCAGTATTTT. It is translated as CASSFWFGDTQYF. V gene TRBV27 combines with J gene TRBJ2-3; no reliable D call. The V gene's germline CDR1 is MNHEY and CDR2 SMNVEV (reference sequence). This CDR3 has 13 amino acids. V was trimmed by 3 bases and J by 5 bases, leaving 9 bases between them.

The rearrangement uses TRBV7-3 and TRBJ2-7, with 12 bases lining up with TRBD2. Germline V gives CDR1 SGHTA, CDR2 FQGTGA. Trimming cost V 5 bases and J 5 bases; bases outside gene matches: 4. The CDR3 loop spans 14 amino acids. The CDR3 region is CASSPGLAGNEQYF. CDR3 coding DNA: TGTGCCAGCAGCCCGGGACTAGCGGGCAACGAGCAGTACTTC.

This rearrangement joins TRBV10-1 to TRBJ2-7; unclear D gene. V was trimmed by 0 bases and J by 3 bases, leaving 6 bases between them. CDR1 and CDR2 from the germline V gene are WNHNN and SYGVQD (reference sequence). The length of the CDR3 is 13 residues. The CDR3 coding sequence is TGCGCCAGCAGTGAGTCGTTGGTCTACGAGCAGTACTTC. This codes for CASSESLVYEQYF.

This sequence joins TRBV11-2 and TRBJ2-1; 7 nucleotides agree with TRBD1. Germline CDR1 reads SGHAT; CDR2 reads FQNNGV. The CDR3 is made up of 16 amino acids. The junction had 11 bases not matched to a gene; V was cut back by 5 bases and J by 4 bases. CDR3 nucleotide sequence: TGTGCCAGCAGCCAACTCAGGGACAGCTATTACAATGAGCAGTTCTTC. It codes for CASSQLRDSYYNEQFF. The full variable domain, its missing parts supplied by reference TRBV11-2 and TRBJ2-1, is EAGVAQSPRYKIIEKRQSVAFWCNPISGHATLYWYQQILGQGPKLLIQFQNNGVVDDSQLPKDRFSAERLKGVDSTLKIQPAKLEDSAVYLCASSQLRDSYYNEQFFGPGTRLTVL.

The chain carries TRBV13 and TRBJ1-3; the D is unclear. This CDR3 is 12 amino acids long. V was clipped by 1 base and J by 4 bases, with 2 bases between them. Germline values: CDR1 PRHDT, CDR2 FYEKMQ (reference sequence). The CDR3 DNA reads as TGTGCCAGCAGCTTAGTAGGAAACACCATATATTTT. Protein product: CASSLVGNTIYF.

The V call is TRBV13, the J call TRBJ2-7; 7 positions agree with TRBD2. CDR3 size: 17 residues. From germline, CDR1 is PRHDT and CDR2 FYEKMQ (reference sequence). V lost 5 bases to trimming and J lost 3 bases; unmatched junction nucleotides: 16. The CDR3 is CASSRSGAAGPLYEQYF. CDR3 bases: TGTGCCAGCAGCAGGAGTGGTGCAGCGGGACCGCTCTACGAGCAGTACTTC.

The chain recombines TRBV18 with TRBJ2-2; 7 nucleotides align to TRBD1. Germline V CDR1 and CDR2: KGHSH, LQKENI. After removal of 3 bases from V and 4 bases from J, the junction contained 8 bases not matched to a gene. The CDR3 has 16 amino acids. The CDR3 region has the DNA TGTGCCAGCTCACCTAGGACAGGTCCGAGCACCGGGGAGCTGTTTTTT. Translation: CASSPRTGPSTGELFF.

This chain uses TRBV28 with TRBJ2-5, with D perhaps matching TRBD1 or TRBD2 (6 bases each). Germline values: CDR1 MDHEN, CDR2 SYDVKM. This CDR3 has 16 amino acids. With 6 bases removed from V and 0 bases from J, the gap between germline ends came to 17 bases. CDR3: CASSPWGAEYQETQYF. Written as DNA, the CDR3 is TGTGCCAGCAGCCCCTGGGGGGCCGAGTACCAAGAGACCCAGTACTTC.